A selection of T cell receptor beta chains follows, all from one sample in a study of PD-L1 blockade in urothelial cancer. Profiled with immunoSEQ multiplex PCR; TCRdb holds only in-frame clones, not every one. The sample has some 120,000 clones, 85% to 90% seen once. Material: PBMCs, obtained around atezolizumab (anti-PD-L1) treatment. The receptors stem from a man aged 60 to 75 with urothelial cancer. The CDR3 runs from the conserved cysteine through the conserved F or W. The D gene is left open where the match is weak. Clone sizes are given selectively: once, few, many, or a class where the clone is expanded.

cdr3_aa cdr3_nt clone_size d_call j_call v_call
CASSLVAGEFYEQYF TGTGCCAGCAGCTTAGTGGCAGGGGAATTCTACGAGCAGTACTTC NA NA TRBJ2-7 TRBV11-2
CASRGHRGRGNTIYF TGTGCCAGTAGGGGACACAGGGGGCGAGGAAACACCATATATTTT NA TRBD1 TRBJ1-3 TRBV19
CASSRTAGGQEQYF TGCGCCAGCAGCCGGACAGCGGGAGGGCAAGAGCAGTACTTC NA TRBD2 TRBJ2-7 TRBV5-1
CASSFIGADLNTGELFF TGTGCCAGCAGCTTTATTGGAGCGGATTTGAACACCGGGGAGCTGTTTTTT NA NA TRBJ2-2 TRBV11-1
CASSSLTGVGIDEQYF TGTGCCAGTAGTTCCCTGACCGGGGTCGGGATTGACGAGCAGTACTTC NA NA TRBJ2-7 TRBV19
CAISEQGFQPQHF TGTGCCATCAGTGAACAGGGGTTTCAGCCCCAGCATTTT NA TRBD1 TRBJ1-5 TRBV10-3
CASSVLREEAYEQYF TGTGCCAGCAGTGTCCTCCGGGAGGAAGCCTACGAGCAGTACTTC NA TRBD2 TRBJ2-7 TRBV27
CASMDSKNTGELFF TGTGCCAGCATGGACAGCAAGAACACCGGGGAGCTGTTTTTT NA NA TRBJ2-2 TRBV2
CASSESGQGRSGANVLTF TGCGCCAGCAGTGAGTCGGGACAGGGACGCTCCGGGGCCAACGTCCTGACTTTC few TRBD1 TRBJ2-6 TRBV10-1
CASSWRDREGETQYF TGTGCCAGCAGCTGGCGGGACAGGGAGGGAGAGACCCAGTACTTC NA TRBD1 TRBJ2-5 TRBV7-6
CSVERGTGELFF TGCAGCGTTGAACGCGGGACCGGGGAGCTGTTTTTT NA NA TRBJ2-2 TRBV29-1